These 15 T cell receptor beta chains were all obtained from the same sample, sequenced in a study of T cell clonality in common variable immunodeficiency (dated by TCRdb to 2015 to 2017). Library creation used the immunoSEQ multiplex PCR assay. TCRdb stores this immuneACCESS table with in-frame sequences only. Part of the clones is absent; in the studies checked, under half of the shortfall reflects unresolved V genes, and no reason is known for the rest. Across this sample, approximately 40,000 clones were tabulated and none appeared just once. In total, the top ten clones hold about 10% of the sample. Specimen: peripheral blood mononuclear cells. Receptors were obtained from a person aged 18-70 years in good health.

This clone was observed many times. The read comes to an end 3 residues before the CDR3 does, leaving the germline J gene to fill in the end. The genes are TRBV6-4 and TRBJ2-6; D might be TRBD1 (6 bases). CDR3 length: 15 amino acids. Germline loops: CDR1 MRHNA, CDR2 SNTAGT. V lost 2 bases and J lost 1, with 6 bases in between. The CDR3 sequence is CASSDRGSGANVLTF. The DNA read from the CDR3 is TGTGCCAGCAGTGACAGGGGGTCTGGGGCCAACGTC.

This clone was counted ten times or more. The read ends 3 residues early relative to the CDR3; the germline J gene fills the gap. V is TRBV28 and J is TRBJ2-3; D may be TRBD1 (6 bases). The V gene's germline CDR1 is MDHEN and CDR2 SYDVKM. The CDR3 runs to 16 residues. Trimming pared 5 bases from V and 1 base from J, leaving 16 bases between. The CDR3 bases that were read are TGTGCCAGCAGTGGGAATCGGGCAGGGGGCACAGATACG. Translated, it gives CASSGNRAGGTDT. The entire CDR3 protein reads CASSGNRAGGTDTQYF.

This clone was counted ten times or more. The read gets to within 3 residues of the CDR3 end, and the germline J gene fills in the rest. The chain carries TRBV7-9 and TRBJ2-1; 11 bases align to TRBD1. The CDR3 totals 15 residues. CDR1 is SEHNR and CDR2 is FQNEAQ in the germline V gene (reference sequence). J was trimmed by 8 bases and V by 2 bases; bases with no gene match: 5. CDR3 bases read: TGTGCCAGCAGCTTATGGACAGGGGGCAGGGATGAG. Protein product: CASSLWTGGRDE. Given in full, the CDR3 is CASSLWTGGRDEQFF. The full variable domain, its missing parts supplied by reference TRBV7-9 and TRBJ2-1, is DTGVSQNPRHKITKRGQNVTFRCDPISEHNRLYWYRQTLGQGPEFLTYFQNEAQLEKSRLLSDRFSAERPKGSFSTLEIQRTEQGDSAMYLCASSLWTGGRDEQFFGPGTRLTVL.

The sample holds many counts of this clone. The CDR3 DNA, read in part, is TGTGCCAGCAGTGACTCACCAAGCGGGAGTTACAATGAG. Protein product: CASSDSPSGSYNE. The complete CDR3 protein is CASSDSPSGSYNEQFF. The rearrangement links TRBV6-4 to TRBJ2-1; 8 bases are shared with TRBD2. The read halts 3 residues ahead of the CDR3 end, with the missing end drawn from the germline J gene. The CDR3 contains 16 residues. Germline CDR1 reads MRHNA; CDR2 reads SNTAGT. V lost 0 bases, J lost 4 bases, and 5 bases stayed unmatched.

This clone was detected ten times or more. Read sequence stops 3 residues before the CDR3 end, and the germline J gene provides the missing end. The V call is TRBV30, the J call TRBJ1-5; unclear D gene. CDR1 GTSNPN and CDR2 SVGIG come from the germline V gene (reference sequence). Trimming removed 2 bases at V and 3 bases at J, with 11 bases between. The CDR3 length is 14 residues. The DNA read from the CDR3 is TGTGCCTGGAGTCTCGGACTGAACAATCAGCCC. Residues: CAWSLGLNNQP. The entire CDR3 protein reads CAWSLGLNNQPQHF. Combining the CDR3 with reference TRBV30 and TRBJ1-5 gives the whole variable domain SQTIHQWPATLVQPVGSPLSLECTVEGTSNPNLYWYRQAAGRGLQLLFYSVGIGQISSEVPQNLSASRPQDRQFILSSKKLLLSDSGFYLCAWSLGLNNQPQHFGDGTRLSIL.

This clone was found many times. The DNA read from the CDR3 is TGCGCCAGCAGCACAGGACAGGGGGTGACTGAA. It yields the protein CASSTGQGVTE. The whole CDR3 protein is CASSTGQGVTEAFF. The chain uses TRBV5-1 and TRBJ1-1; TRBD1 matches 10 bases. The read falls 3 residues short of the CDR3 end, and the missing part is taken from the germline J gene. Germline V CDR1 and CDR2: SGHRS, YFSETQ. V lost 4 bases to trimming and J lost 5 bases; unmatched junction nucleotides: 5. The CDR3 spans 14 residues.

Many counts were recorded for this clone. The sequence runs out 3 residues before the end of the CDR3; the remainder is reconstructed from the germline J gene. The chain combines TRBV5-6 with TRBJ2-1; 10 nucleotides match TRBD2. The trim removed 4 bases at V and 6 bases at J, leaving 7 bases unmatched. The germline CDR1 and CDR2 sequences are SGHDT and YYEEEE. The CDR3 loop spans 15 amino acids. The CDR3 is CASSNSGGIGNEQFF. The sequenced CDR3 bases are TGTGCCAGCAGCAATAGCGGGGGGATTGGCAATGAG.

CDR3 bases read: TGCAGTGGGGCCGACAGGGGAGTTAACGAG. Translation: CSGADRGVNE. The full CDR3 is CSGADRGVNEQYF. V gene TRBV20-1 combines with J gene TRBJ2-7; TRBD1 matches 8 bases. The DNA ends 3 residues before the CDR3 does, and the rest of the CDR3 is filled in from the germline J gene. Germline V gene data show CDR1 as DFQATT and CDR2 as SNEGSKA (reference sequence). CDR3 length: 13 amino acids. Unmatched junction bases numbered 10, after V lost 7 bases and J lost 5 bases.

This clone was found many times. The CDR3 end falls 3 residues outside the read, so it is completed with the germline J gene. The rearrangement links TRBV7-3 to TRBJ2-2; 10 bases are a match to TRBD2. The CDR3 contains 16 residues. Germline loops: CDR1 SGHTA, CDR2 FQGTGA. V trimming: 3 bases; J trimming: 7 bases; junction bases outside the gene matches: 8. The covered CDR3 bases are TGTGCCAGCAGCTTGCTAGCGGGAGAGGATGGCGGGGAG. Translated: CASSLLAGEDGGE. The complete CDR3 protein is CASSLLAGEDGGELFF.

Ten or more counts support this clone. The DNA ends 3 residues before the CDR3 does, and the rest of the CDR3 is filled in from the germline J gene. The V gene is TRBV11-2, the J gene TRBJ1-4; D ambiguous. The CDR3 covers 14 residues. Germline lookup yields CDR1 SGHAT and CDR2 FQNNGV. Between the trimmed V and J ends, which lost 3 bases and 4 bases, there was a span of 9 bases. CDR3 DNA, as far as it was read: TGTGCCAGCAGCTTGGCGGGCCTTAATGAAAAA. Its translation: CASSLAGLNEK. The CDR3, in full, reads CASSLAGLNEKLFF. Full variable domain (outside the CDR3, taken from reference TRBV11-2 and TRBJ1-4): EAGVAQSPRYKIIEKRQSVAFWCNPISGHATLYWYQQILGQGPKLLIQFQNNGVVDDSQLPKDRFSAERLKGVDSTLKIQPAKLEDSAVYLCASSLAGLNEKLFFGSGTQLSVL.

There are many counts of this clone. Read data end 3 residues before the CDR3 end; the end is taken from the germline J gene. This chain links TRBV6-1 with TRBJ1-1; 9 nucleotides match TRBD1. This CDR3 is 15 amino acids long. The V gene end was trimmed by 0 bases and the J gene end by 1 base; junction bases not matched to a gene: 0. Germline V gene lookup returns CDR1 MNHNS and CDR2 SASEGT. Partial CDR3 DNA: TGTGCCAGCAGTGAAGCGACAGGGGGGAACACTGAA. Translating it yields CASSEATGGNTE. The complete CDR3 protein is CASSEATGGNTEAFF.

This clone occurred many times. The read ends 3 residues early relative to the CDR3; the germline J gene fills the gap. The rearrangement uses TRBV18 and TRBJ2-3, with 8 bases fitting TRBD1. The CDR3 has 13 amino acids. The ends lost 3 bases at V and 6 bases at J; junction bases unmatched: 2. Germline V CDR1 and CDR2: KGHSH, LQKENI. The CDR3 is CASSPDRADTQYF. The CDR3 bases that were read are TGTGCCAGCTCACCGGACAGGGCCGATACG.

This clone was recorded at least ten times. The read stops 3 residues short of the end of the CDR3; the missing end is completed from the germline J gene. The rearrangement joins TRBV4-2 to TRBJ1-2; D unresolved. CDR3 length equals 11 residues. Germline assignment: CDR1 LGHNA and CDR2 YNFKEQ. The CDR3 loop reads CASSQDLGYTF. CDR3 bases read: TGTGCCAGCAGCCAAGATTTAGGC.

As for this clone: The read gets to within 3 residues of the CDR3 end, and the germline J gene fills in the rest. V and J are TRBV11-3 and TRBJ1-3; TRBD1 aligns across 10 bases. The CDR3 consists of 13 residues. Germline V gene sequence: CDR1 SGHNT, CDR2 YENEEA. With V trimmed by 8 bases and J by 4 bases, 2 bases remained unmatched. The chain's CDR3 is CASGTGVGNTIYF. The covered CDR3 bases are TGTGCCAGCGGGACAGGGGTCGGAAACACC.

This clone was seen many times. The read stops 3 residues short of the end of the CDR3; the missing end is completed from the germline J gene. This sequence joins TRBV19 and TRBJ1-2; 7 nucleotides align to TRBD1. Trimming removed 7 bases from V and 5 bases from J; junction bases left unmatched: 10. Looked up from germline, CDR1 is LNHDA and CDR2 is SQIVND (reference sequence). This CDR3 has 14 amino acids. The CDR3 here is CASNRQGAKYGYTF. The sequenced CDR3 bases are TGTGCCAGTAACCGACAGGGTGCAAAGTATGGC.